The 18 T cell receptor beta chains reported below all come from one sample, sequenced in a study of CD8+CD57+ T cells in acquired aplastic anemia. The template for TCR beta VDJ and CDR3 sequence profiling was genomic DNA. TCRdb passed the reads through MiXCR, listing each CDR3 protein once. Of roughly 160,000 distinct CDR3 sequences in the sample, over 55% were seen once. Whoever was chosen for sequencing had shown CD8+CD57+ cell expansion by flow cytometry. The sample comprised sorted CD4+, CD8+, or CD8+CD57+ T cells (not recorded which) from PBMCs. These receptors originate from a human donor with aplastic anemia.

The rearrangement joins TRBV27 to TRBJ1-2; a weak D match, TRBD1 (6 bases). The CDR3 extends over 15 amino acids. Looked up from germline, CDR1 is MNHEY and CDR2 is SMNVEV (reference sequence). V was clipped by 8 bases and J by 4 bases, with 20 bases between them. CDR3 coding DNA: TGTGCCAGCTCCTATAGGGGGGCGAGTGCCTATGGCTACACCTTC. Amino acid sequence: CASSYRGASAYGYTF.

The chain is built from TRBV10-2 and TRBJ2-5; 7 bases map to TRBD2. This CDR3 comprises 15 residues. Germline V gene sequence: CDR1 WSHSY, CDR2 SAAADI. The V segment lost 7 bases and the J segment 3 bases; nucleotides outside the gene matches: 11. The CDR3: CASKLQAGPKETQYF. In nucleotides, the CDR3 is TGCGCCAGCAAACTCCAAGCGGGGCCAAAAGAGACCCAGTACTTC.

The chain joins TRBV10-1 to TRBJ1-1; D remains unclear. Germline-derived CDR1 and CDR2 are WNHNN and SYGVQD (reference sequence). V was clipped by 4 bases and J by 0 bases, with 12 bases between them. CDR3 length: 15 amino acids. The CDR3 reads CASSGYESMNTEAFF. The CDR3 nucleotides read TGCGCCAGCAGTGGTTACGAATCAATGAACACTGAAGCTTTCTTT.

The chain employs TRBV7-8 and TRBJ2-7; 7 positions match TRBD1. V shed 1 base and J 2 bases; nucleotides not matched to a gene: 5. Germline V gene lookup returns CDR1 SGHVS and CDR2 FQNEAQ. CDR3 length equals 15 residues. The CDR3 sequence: CASSLEAGGTYEQYF. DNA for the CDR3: TGTGCCAGCAGCTTAGAGGCAGGGGGTACCTACGAGCAGTACTTC.

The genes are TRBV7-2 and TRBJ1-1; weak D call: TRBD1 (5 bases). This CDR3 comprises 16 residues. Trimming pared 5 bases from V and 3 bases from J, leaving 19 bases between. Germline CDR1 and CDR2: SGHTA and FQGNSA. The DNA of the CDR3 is TGTGCCAGCAGCCAAGAGGGACGGGGATGGGACACTGAAGCTTTCTTT. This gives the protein CASSQEGRGWDTEAFF.

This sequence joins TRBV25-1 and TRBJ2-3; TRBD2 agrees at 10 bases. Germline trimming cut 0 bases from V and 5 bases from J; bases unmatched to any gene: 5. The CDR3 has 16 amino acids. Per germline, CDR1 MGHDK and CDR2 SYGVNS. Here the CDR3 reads CASSEYASGGVDTQYF. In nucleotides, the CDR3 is TGTGCCAGCAGTGAATATGCTAGCGGGGGCGTAGATACGCAGTATTTT. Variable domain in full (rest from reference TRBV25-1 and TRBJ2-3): EADIYQTPRYLVIGTGKKITLECSQTMGHDKMYWYQQDPGMELHLIHYSYGVNSTEKGDLSSESTVSRIRTEHFPLTLESARPSHTSQYLCASSEYASGGVDTQYFGPGTRLTVL.

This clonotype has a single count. As DNA, the CDR3 is TGTGCCAGCAGCATCATAAGCGGGGGGGCCGCGTACGAGCAGTACTTC. Protein product: CASSIISGGAAYEQYF. This sequence joins TRBV7-8 and TRBJ2-7; 10 bases are shared with TRBD2. Trimming removed 5 bases from V and 4 bases from J; junction bases left unmatched: 11. This CDR3 has 16 residues. Germline CDR1 is SGHVS and CDR2 is FQNEAQ. Using reference TRBV7-8 and TRBJ2-7 for the parts outside the CDR3, the full variable domain is GAGVSQSPRYKVAKRGQDVALRCDPISGHVSLFWYQQALGQGPEFLTYFQNEAQLDKSGLPSDRFFAERPEGSVSTLKIQRTQQEDSAVYLCASSIISGGAAYEQYFGPGTRLTVT.

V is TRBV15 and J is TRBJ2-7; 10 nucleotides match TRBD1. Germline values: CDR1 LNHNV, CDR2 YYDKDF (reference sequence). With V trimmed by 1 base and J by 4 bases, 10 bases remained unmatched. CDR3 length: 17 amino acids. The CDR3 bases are TGTGCCACCAGCAGAGCTCCTCGACAGGGGGCGCGGTACGAGCAGTACTTC. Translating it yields CATSRAPRQGARYEQYF.

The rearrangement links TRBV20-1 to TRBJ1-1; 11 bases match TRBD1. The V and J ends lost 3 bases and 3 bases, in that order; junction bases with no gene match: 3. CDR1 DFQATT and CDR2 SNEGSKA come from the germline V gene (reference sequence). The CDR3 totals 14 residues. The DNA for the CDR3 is TGCAGTGCTAGGGGACAGGGGGGGGACACTGAAGCTTTCTTT. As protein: CSARGQGGDTEAFF.

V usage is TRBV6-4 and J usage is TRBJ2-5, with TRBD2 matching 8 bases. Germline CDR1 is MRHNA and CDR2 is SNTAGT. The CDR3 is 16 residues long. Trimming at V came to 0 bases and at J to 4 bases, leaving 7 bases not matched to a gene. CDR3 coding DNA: TGTGCCAGCAGTGACTCTCAGGGACTAGAGTCAGAGACCCAGTACTTC. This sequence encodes CASSDSQGLESETQYF.

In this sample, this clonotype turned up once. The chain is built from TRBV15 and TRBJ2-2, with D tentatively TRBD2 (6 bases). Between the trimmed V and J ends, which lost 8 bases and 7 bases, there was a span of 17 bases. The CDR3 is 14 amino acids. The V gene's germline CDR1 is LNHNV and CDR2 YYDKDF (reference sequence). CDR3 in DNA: TGTGCCACCTCGTCGGGAGAGGATAGCGGGGAGCTGTTTTTT. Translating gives CATSSGEDSGELFF.

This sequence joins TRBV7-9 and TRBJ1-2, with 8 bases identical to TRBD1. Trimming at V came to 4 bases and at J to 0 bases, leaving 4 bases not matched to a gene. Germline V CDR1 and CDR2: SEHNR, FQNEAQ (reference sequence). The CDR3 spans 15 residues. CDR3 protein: CASSSQGASNYGYTF. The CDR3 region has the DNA TGTGCCAGCAGCTCCCAGGGGGCTTCTAACTATGGCTACACCTTC.

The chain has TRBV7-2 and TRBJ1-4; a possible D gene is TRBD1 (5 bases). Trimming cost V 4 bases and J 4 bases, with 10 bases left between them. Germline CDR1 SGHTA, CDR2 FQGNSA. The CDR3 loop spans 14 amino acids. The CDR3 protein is CASSSTVRNEKLFF. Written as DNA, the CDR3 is TGTGCCAGCAGCTCGACAGTCCGTAATGAAAAACTGTTTTTT.

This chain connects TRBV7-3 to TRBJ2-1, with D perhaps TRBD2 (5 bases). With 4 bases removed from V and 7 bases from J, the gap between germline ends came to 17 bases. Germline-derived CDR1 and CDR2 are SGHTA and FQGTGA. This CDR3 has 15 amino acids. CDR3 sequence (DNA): TGTGCCAGCAGCTCAACTAGAACACAAGCAAATGAGCAGTTCTTC. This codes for CASSSTRTQANEQFF.

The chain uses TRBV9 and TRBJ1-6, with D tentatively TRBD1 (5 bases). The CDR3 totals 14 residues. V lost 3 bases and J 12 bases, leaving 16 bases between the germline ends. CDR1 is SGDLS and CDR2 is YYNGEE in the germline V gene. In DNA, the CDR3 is TGTGCCAGCAGCGATGGGACGGAGATTCAACCCCTCCACTTT. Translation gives CASSDGTEIQPLHF.

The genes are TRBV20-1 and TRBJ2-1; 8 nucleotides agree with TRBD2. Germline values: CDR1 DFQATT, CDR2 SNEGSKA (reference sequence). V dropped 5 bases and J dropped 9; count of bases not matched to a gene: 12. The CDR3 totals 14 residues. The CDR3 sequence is CSAVGLAGVVEQFF. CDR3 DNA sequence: TGCAGTGCTGTAGGACTAGCTGGGGTTGTTGAGCAGTTCTTC.

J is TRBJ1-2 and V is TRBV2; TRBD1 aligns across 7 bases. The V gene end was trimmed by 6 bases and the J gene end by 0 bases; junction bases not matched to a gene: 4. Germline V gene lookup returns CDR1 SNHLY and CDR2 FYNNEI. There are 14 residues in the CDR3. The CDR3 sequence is CASRGQSANYGYTF. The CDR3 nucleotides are TGTGCCAGCAGGGGACAGAGTGCTAACTATGGCTACACCTTC.

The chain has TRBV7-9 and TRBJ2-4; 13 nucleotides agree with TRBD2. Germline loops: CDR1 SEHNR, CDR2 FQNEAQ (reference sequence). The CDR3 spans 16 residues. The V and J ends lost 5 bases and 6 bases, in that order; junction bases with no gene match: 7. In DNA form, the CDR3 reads TGTGCCAGCAGCCAGACTAGCGGGGGGCGGAGAAACATTCAGTACTTC. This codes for CASSQTSGGRRNIQYF.